This T cell receptor beta chain was identified in a study of blood T cell repertoires in COVID-19. Assay: immunoSEQ multiplex PCR; the TCRdb copy retains only in-frame clones and omits some. Altogether roughly 280,000 clones are present, 80% to 90% being singletons, with the ten largest covering approximately 4%. This clone turned up a few times. The sequenced sample was PBMCs or T cells enriched from blood (not recorded which). This receptor was taken from a woman aged 25 to 39 with acute COVID-19.

The CDR3 protein is CASSLVGGLGSEAFF. CDR3 in DNA: TGTGCCAGCAGCTTAGTGGGGGGGTTGGGATCTGAAGCTTTCTTT. The chain joins TRBV7-6 to TRBJ1-1, with D perhaps TRBD1 (5 bases). The CDR3 loop spans 15 amino acids. Trimming shortened V by 1 base and J by 6 bases, and 15 bases separated the two germline ends. The germline CDR1 and CDR2 sequences are SGHVS and FNYEAQ.